This TCR beta chain was recovered during a study of blood T cell repertoires in COVID-19. In the study overall: Researchers got acute and convalescent COVID-19 samples from the United States, Italy and Spain.

Profiled with immunoSEQ multiplex PCR; TCRdb holds only in-frame clones, not every one. Altogether 95,000 to 130,000 clones are present, approximately 80% being singletons, with the ten largest covering just under 7.5%. Germline CDR1 is SGDLS and CDR2 is YYNGEE. The V gene lost 3 bases and the J gene lost 5 bases, with 13 bases spanning the gap. This CDR3 spans 14 amino acids. This TCR was recovered from a man in his sixties or seventies with active or convalescent COVID-19. The rearrangement links TRBV9 to TRBJ2-3; maybe TRBD2 (5 bases). The sample consisted of peripheral blood. The CDR3 loop is CASSAQRARDTQYF. The CDR3 coding sequence is TGTGCCAGCAGCGCTCAGAGGGCCAGAGATACGCAGTATTTT. Full variable domain (remainder filled in from reference TRBV9 and TRBJ2-3): DSGVTQTPKHLITATGQRVTLRCSPRSGDLSVYWYQQSLDQGLQFLIQYYNGEERAKGNILERFSAQQFPDLHSELNLSSLELGDSALYFCASSAQRARDTQYFGPGTRLTVL.